This T cell receptor (beta chain) was recorded in a study of CD8+ T cells in alopecia areata. Study-level background: Oral tofacitinib (5 to 10 mg twice daily) was administered to treated patients. Broader study findings: The study found that many expanded lesional clones persisted in scalp and blood during tofacitinib. Baseline CD8+ expansion's link to response remains uncertain, as there was one nonresponder. Tissue-resident alphabeta T cells belonging to normal skin likewise get sequenced within scalp specimens.

Once RNA had been extracted, it was reverse transcribed into cDNA to act as the sequencing template. Profiled with immunoSEQ multiplex PCR; TCRdb holds only in-frame clones, not every one. This table holds about 190,000 clones, approximately 61% found once. Regarding treatment: oral pan-JAK inhibitor, 5-10 mg twice daily. With 7 bases clipped from V and 10 bases from J, the junction kept 9 bases outside the gene matches. The CDR3 is made up of 13 amino acids. CDR1 and CDR2 from the germline V gene are SQVTM and ANQGSEA. There are a few counts of this clone. What it recognizes is unknown. The receptor's source is a human donor with alopecia areata. The genes are TRBV29-1 and TRBJ2-3; 12 nucleotides align to TRBD1. Here the sequenced sample was CD4+ T cells sorted from blood, taken at week 24, from a patient treated with tofacitinib. DNA of the CDR3: TGCAGCGCCCCGGGACAGGGGGCTAGGGCGCAGTATTTT. Encoded protein: CSAPGQGARAQYF.